This T cell receptor beta chain came from a study of OX40 agonist ivuxolimab in advanced cancers. About the study as a whole: Ivuxolimab, which targeted the costimulatory receptor OX40 (CD134), was an agonistic, fully human IgG2 monoclonal antibody. Three dose-escalation patients achieved partial responses, one with hepatocellular carcinoma and two with cutaneous melanoma. Prior anti-PD-1, anti-PD-L1 or anti-CTLA-4 therapy was permitted, and checkpoint inhibitors had been received by about 37% of dose-escalation patients. The paper describes the monotherapy dose-escalation part (N of about 52 patients) of the phase I trial of ivuxolimab. Of the roughly 52 dose-escalation patients, hepatocellular carcinoma was present in roughly 19, melanoma in around 15, renal cell carcinoma in 9 and head and neck cancer in 9. Peripheral TCRbeta sequencing was intended to test whether TCR sequence diversity was altered and clonal T-cell expansion was caused by ivuxolimab. Intravenous ivuxolimab was administered to patients every 2 weeks at six dose levels: 0.01, 0.1, 0.3, 1.5, 3 and 10 mg/kg. A male proportion of roughly 80% and a mean age of 60 years, ranging from roughly 23 to 85, were recorded for the dose-escalation cohort.

Genomic DNA was isolated from the sorted cells so that the TCRbeta CDR3 region could be sequenced. TCRbeta CDR3 regions were sequenced using the immunoSEQ Assay. Not all clones reach the TCRdb copy of this immuneACCESS table, which keeps in-frame sequences only. Checked studies attribute under half of the gap to unresolved V genes and leave the rest unexplained. The sample table holds more than 50,000 clones, of which 80% to 85% were seen once. Of the sample, around 26% falls within the top ten clones. Note on this clone: Its specific antigen is unknown. No base-level quality is on record; no much larger clone is a single base apart.

Patients with a history of autoimmune disease or receiving systemic immunosuppression were excluded from the trial. Peripheral blood for TCR sequencing was collected from all dose cohorts at baseline, on cycle 4 day 1, and on cycle 7 day 1. The samples were drawn from a first-in-human, open-label, multicenter phase I dose-escalation trial of ivuxolimab. Adults with locally advanced or metastatic melanoma, renal cell, hepatocellular, or head and neck squamous cell carcinoma were enrolled in the trial. Before TCR sequencing, CD4+ T cells and CD8+ T cells were sorted from peripheral blood as separate populations. On the study overall, not on this receptor specifically: Low levels of normalized T-cell clonal expansion were also seen in some patients who did not respond. At doses of 0.1 to 3.0 mg/kg, clonal expansion of both CD4+ and CD8+ blood T cells was observed from baseline to week 6. In the 0.1-3.0 mg/kg groups, partial responders had among the lowest normalized peripheral clonal expansion, particularly in CD8+ T cells. The antigen specificity of the peripheral T cells that underwent clonal expansion was not determined. After ivuxolimab, more expanded clones were found on average in CD8+ T cells than in CD4+ T cells.

Trimming at the junction amounts to 1 base on V and 5 bases on J, and the germline ends lie 8 bases apart. There are 13 amino acids in the CDR3, from cysteine to phenylalanine inclusive. Left in the record is the CDR3 DNA by itself, 39 bases read in frame from the first base. CDR1 and CDR2, looked up from the germline V gene, are SGHNT and YENEEA. The chain joins TRBV11-3 to TRBJ2-5; the D gene assignment is ambiguous. Here the sequenced sample was CD4+ or CD8+ T cells sorted from blood, taken in a trial of the OX40 agonist ivuxolimab. This clonotype was obtained from an adult with an advanced solid tumor such as melanoma, head and neck, liver or kidney cancer. The CDR3 protein is CASSLGMGETQYF. The bases are TGTGCCAGCAGCTTAGGGATGGGGGAGACCCAGTACTTC.